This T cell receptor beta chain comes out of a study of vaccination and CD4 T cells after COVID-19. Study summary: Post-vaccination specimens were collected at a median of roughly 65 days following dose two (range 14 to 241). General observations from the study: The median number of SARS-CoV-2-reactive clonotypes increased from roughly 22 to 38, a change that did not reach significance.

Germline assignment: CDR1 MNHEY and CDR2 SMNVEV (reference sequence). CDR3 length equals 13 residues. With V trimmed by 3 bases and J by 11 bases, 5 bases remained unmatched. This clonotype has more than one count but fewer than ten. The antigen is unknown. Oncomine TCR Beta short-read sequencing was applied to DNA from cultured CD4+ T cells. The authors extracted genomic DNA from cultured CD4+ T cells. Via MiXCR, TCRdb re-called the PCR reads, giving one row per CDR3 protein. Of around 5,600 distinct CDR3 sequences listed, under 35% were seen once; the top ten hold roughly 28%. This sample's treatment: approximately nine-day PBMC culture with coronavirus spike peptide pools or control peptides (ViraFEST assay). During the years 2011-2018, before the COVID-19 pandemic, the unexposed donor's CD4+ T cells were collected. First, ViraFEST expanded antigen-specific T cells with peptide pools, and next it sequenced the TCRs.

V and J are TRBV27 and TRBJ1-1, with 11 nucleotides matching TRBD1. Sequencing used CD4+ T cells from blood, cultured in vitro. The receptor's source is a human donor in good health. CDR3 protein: CASSFWGDRGAFF. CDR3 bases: TGTGCCAGCAGTTTCTGGGGGGACAGGGGGGCTTTCTTT.